One and the same sample provided the 6 T cell receptor beta chains below, sequenced in a study of OX40 agonist ivuxolimab in advanced cancers. The library was generated by the immunoSEQ multiplex PCR assay. Here the immuneACCESS table is served through TCRdb, limited to in-frame sequences with V and J called. Missing clones are a known gap in these copies; in checked studies unresolved V genes cover under half, and the rest lacks a known reason. For this sample there are just under 65,000 clones; almost 85% appear just once. Roughly 9.8% of the sample is taken by the ten largest. The sample was CD4+ or CD8+ T cells sorted from blood, taken in a trial of the OX40 agonist ivuxolimab. These TCRs come from an adult with an advanced solid tumor such as melanoma, head and neck, liver or kidney cancer.

The gene calls are TRBV6-5 and TRBJ1-2, with 8 bases matching TRBD1. CDR1 and CDR2 from the germline V gene are MNHEY and SVGAGI. The CDR3 has 14 residues. The junction had 8 bases not matched to a gene; V was cut back by 3 bases and J by 8 bases. The CDR3 region has the DNA TGTGCCAGCAGTTATAGGACAGGGTCGATCGGCTACACCTTC. The encoded protein is CASSYRTGSIGYTF.

This clone was found once. The J gene is TRBJ2-7, the V gene TRBV27; TRBD1 aligns across 7 bases. After removal of 4 bases from V and 3 bases from J, the junction contained 12 bases not matched to a gene. CDR1 is MNHEY, CDR2 SMNVEV, per germline (reference sequence). The CDR3 covers 16 residues. The CDR3 protein is CASSYLRQGAVYEQYF. CDR3 nucleotide sequence: TGTGCCAGCAGTTACCTGCGACAGGGTGCGGTCTACGAGCAGTACTTC.

This clone has only one observation. This chain connects TRBV29-1 to TRBJ1-2, with 7 bases identical to TRBD1. Trimming cost V 7 bases and J 2 bases; bases outside gene matches: 7. The CDR3 has 13 amino acids. CDR1 is SQVTM and CDR2 is ANQGSEA in the germline V gene. CDR3 coding DNA: TGCAGCGCCCTGACAGGGACCAACTATGGCTACACCTTC. Protein sequence: CSALTGTNYGYTF.

The chain combines TRBV1 with TRBJ2-1. TRBV1 is listed as a pseudogene. The CDR3 runs to 15 residues. CDR3 coding DNA: TGCACCAGCAGCCGACGGAAGGCTGCCCGATATTTGGGGTTCTTC. Translating it yields CTSSRRKAARYLGFF.

The rearrangement joins TRBV30 to TRBJ1-3; 7 positions match TRBD1. The CDR3 extends over 18 amino acids. Germline CDR1 GTSNPN, CDR2 SVGIG (reference sequence). Trimming took 8 bases from V and 0 from J; bases not matched to a gene: 19. The CDR3 sequence: CALQPPGQRVYSGNTIYF. Here the CDR3 DNA reads TGTGCCCTCCAACCTCCGGGACAGAGAGTTTACTCTGGAAACACCATATATTTT.

The chain has TRBV7-9 and TRBJ1-1, with D uncertain. There are 13 residues in the CDR3. Trimming removed 1 base from V and 4 bases from J, with 7 bases in between. CDR1 and CDR2 (germline): SEHNR, FQNEAQ (reference sequence). DNA of the CDR3: TGTGCCAGCAGCTTAGTAATAGGCACTGAAGCTTTCTTT. Translated: CASSLVIGTEAFF.